This record looks at one T cell receptor beta chain sequence and its context. The antigen remains undetermined. The sample belongs to a study of cytomegalovirus exposure and HLA in healthy donors. General study findings and limits: A missense variant in DCLRE1C was later tied to TCR beta V- and J-gene trimming. The number of N-insertions in an Asian-associated ancestry cluster was reportedly below the roughly 670-donor mean in a later analysis. When analyzed later, the rates of TCR association showed variation by HLA locus, with DRB1 the most and HLA-C the fewest.

PCR primers comprised 60 Vbeta and 13 Jbeta primers. The table came from immunoSEQ multiplex PCR; TCRdb's copy has only in-frame clones and leaves some out. Among approximately 120,000 clones listed, 70% to 80% were seen once. Donors likely had unrecorded immune exposures despite being nominally healthy when sampled. This CDR3 contains 18 residues. The receptor was derived from a man aged 45-60 years in good health and CMV-seronegative. The chain links TRBV21-1 to TRBJ1-5; the D segment call TRBD1 is taken from the table without a DNA check. TRBV21-1 is tagged as a pseudogene. Sequencing was carried out using PBMCs. CDR3 sequence: CASSKGGLGVSANQPQHF. CDR3 nucleotide sequence: TGTGCCAGCAGCAAAGGGGGTTTAGGGGTAAGTGCCAATCAGCCCCAGCATTTT.